One and the same sample provided the 4 T cell receptor beta chains below, sequenced in a study of T cell clonality in common variable immunodeficiency. Sequencing used immunoSEQ multiplex PCR; TCRdb keeps in-frame clones, though not all of them. The data show about 31,000 clones, none appearing only once, with more than 3% held by the ten largest. Sequencing used peripheral blood mononuclear cells. These receptors were collected from a person aged 18 to 70 in good health.

This clone was recorded a few times. Coverage ceases 3 residues before the CDR3 finishes, and the germline J gene fills in the end. The chain is built from TRBV20-1 and TRBJ1-2, with D possibly being TRBD1 (5 bases). CDR1 and CDR2 (germline): DFQATT, SNEGSKA (reference sequence). There are 19 residues in the CDR3. The sequenced part of the CDR3 DNA is TGCAGTGCTAGAGGTTTCACACCCGGGACTAGCGGGAGGTTAGATACC. As protein: CSARGFTPGTSGRLDT. The CDR3, in full, reads CSARGFTPGTSGRLDTYTF.

This clone has at least ten counts. From the germline J gene comes the end of the CDR3, since the read stops 3 residues before it. The chain carries TRBV20-1 and TRBJ1-1; D perhaps matches TRBD1 (5 bases). The CDR3 loop spans 16 amino acids. Germline-derived CDR1 and CDR2 are DFQATT and SNEGSKA (reference sequence). The ends were cut back, 1 base at V and 3 bases at J, with 18 bases in the middle. The sequenced CDR3 bases are TGCAGTGCTAGAGTTCAGGGAAGGGGAGGTGACACTGAA. Amino acids: CSARVQGRGGDTE. In full, the CDR3 is CSARVQGRGGDTEAFF.

This clone came up many times. The DNA ends 3 residues before the CDR3 does, and the rest of the CDR3 is filled in from the germline J gene. J is TRBJ2-7 and V is TRBV27; 7 nucleotides line up with TRBD1. The junction had 4 bases not matched to a gene; V was cut back by 3 bases and J by 2 bases. Looked up from germline, CDR1 is MNHEY and CDR2 is SMNVEV (reference sequence). The CDR3 runs 14 residues. CDR3 in amino acids: CASSFGTAPYEQYF. The sequenced part of the CDR3 DNA is TGTGCCAGCAGTTTCGGGACAGCCCCCTACGAG.

This clone occurred many times. Read coverage stops 3 residues before the CDR3 terminus; the germline J gene supplies the remainder. The chain is built from TRBV4-2 and TRBJ2-3; 15 bases fit TRBD2. Per germline, CDR1 LGHNA and CDR2 YNFKEQ. The CDR3 totals 15 residues. CDR3 sequence reads: CASSQGTSGGATQYF. The sequenced CDR3 bases are TGTGCCAGCAGCCAAGGGACTAGCGGGGGGGCAACG.